This TCR beta chain originates from a study of blood T cell repertoires in COVID-19. The overall study: The United States, Italy and Spain were the sources of the acute and convalescent COVID-19 samples. The analysed material was cDNA or gDNA that came from T cells, B-cell-depleted T cells, or PBMCs.

How the authors handled the data: Reference gene primer amplification gave nucleated cell count estimates. TCRdb keeps only in-frame clones here, not all; method: immunoSEQ multiplex PCR. Clonal size and the V and J genes are those of that table, whereas D and trimming came from the DNA. Of over 120,000 clones in the sample, approximately 87% were seen once. V was pared by 4 bases and J by 0 bases, with 10 bases between. The CDR3 runs 14 residues. Germline V CDR1 and CDR2: SQVTM, ANQGSEA. The sequence was obtained from a man over 45 who had recovered from COVID-19. The chain recombines TRBV29-1 with TRBJ1-3; D is possibly TRBD1 (5 bases). The specimen sequenced was peripheral blood. CDR3 in amino acids: CSVVTGPSGNTIYF. As DNA, the CDR3 is TGCAGCGTTGTAACAGGACCCTCTGGAAACACCATATATTTT.